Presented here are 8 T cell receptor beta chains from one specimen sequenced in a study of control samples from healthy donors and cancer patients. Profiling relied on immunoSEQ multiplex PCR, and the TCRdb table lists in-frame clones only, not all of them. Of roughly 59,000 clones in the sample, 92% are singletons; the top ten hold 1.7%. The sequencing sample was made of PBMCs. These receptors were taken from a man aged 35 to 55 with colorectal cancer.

CDR3: CASSYSHRGNSPLHF. In DNA, the CDR3 is TGTGCCAGCAGTTACTCGCACAGGGGTAATTCACCCCTCCACTTT. This chain uses TRBV6-5 with TRBJ1-6; 7 nucleotides match TRBD1. Germline V CDR1 and CDR2: MNHEY, SVGAGI. V shed 0 bases and J 6 bases; nucleotides not matched to a gene: 2. This CDR3 has 15 amino acids.

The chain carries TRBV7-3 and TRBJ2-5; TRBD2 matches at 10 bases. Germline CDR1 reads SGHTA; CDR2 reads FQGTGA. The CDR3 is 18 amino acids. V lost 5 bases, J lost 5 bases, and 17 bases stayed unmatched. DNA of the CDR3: TGTGCCAGCAGCCAAGGGGACAGCGGGGGGGCCTGGTGGGAGACCCAGTACTTC. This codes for CASSQGDSGGAWWETQYF.

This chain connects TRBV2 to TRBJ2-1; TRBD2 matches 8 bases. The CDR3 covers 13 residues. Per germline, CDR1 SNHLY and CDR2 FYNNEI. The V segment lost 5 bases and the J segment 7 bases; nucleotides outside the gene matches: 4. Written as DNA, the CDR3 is TGTGCCAGCAGTAGACTAGCGCGAAATGAGCAGTTCTTC. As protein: CASSRLARNEQFF.

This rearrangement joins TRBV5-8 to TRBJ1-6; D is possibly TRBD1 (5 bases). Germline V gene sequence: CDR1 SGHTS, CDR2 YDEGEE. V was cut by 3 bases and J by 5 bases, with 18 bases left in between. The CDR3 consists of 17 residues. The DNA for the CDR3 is TGTGCCAGCAGCTCCGGCCTCACAGGCCCCGATAATTCACCCCTCCACTTT. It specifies CASSSGLTGPDNSPLHF.

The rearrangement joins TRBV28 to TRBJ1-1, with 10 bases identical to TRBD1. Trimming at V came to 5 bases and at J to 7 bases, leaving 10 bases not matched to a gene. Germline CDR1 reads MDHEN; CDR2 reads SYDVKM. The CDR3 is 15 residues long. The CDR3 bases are TGTGCCAGCAGTCTCTCAGGGACAGGGGAGAGTGAAGCTTTCTTT. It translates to CASSLSGTGESEAFF.

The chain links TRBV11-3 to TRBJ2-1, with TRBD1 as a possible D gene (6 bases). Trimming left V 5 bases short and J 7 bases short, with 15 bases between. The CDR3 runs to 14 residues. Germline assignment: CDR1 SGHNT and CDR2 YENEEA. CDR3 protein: CASSARDKLNEQFF. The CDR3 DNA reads TGTGCCAGCAGCGCCCGGGACAAATTAAATGAGCAGTTCTTC. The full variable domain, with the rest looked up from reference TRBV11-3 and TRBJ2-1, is EAGVVQSPRYKIIEKKQPVAFWCNPISGHNTLYWYLQNLGQGPELLIRYENEEAVDDSQLPKDRFSAERLKGVDSTLKIQPAELGDSAVYLCASSARDKLNEQFFGPGTRLTVL.

CDR3 region: CATGRAAGNEQFF. CDR3 sequence (DNA): TGTGCCACAGGGCGGGCAGCAGGCAATGAGCAGTTCTTC. The chain combines TRBV6-6 with TRBJ2-1; D possibly uses TRBD1 or TRBD2 (5 bases each). There are 13 residues in the CDR3. Trimming removed 10 bases from V and 6 bases from J, with 16 bases in between. CDR1 and CDR2 (germline): MNHNY, SVGAGI (reference sequence).

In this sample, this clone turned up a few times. This chain's CDR3 is CASSVEGTQRETQYF. As DNA, the CDR3 is TGTGCCAGCAGCGTAGAGGGGACCCAAAGGGAGACCCAGTACTTC. The chain is built from TRBV9 and TRBJ2-5; tentatively, D is TRBD1 or TRBD2 (5 bases each). CDR1 SGDLS and CDR2 YYNGEE come from the germline V gene. The V end lost 0 bases, the J end lost 5 bases, and 14 bases lay between the germline ends. The CDR3 runs 15 residues.